These 10 T cell receptor beta chains came from one sample sequenced in a study of OX40 agonist ivuxolimab in advanced cancers. Sequencing used immunoSEQ multiplex PCR; TCRdb keeps in-frame clones, though not all of them. The table includes some 95,000 clones, about 85% detected once. The material sequenced was CD4+ or CD8+ T cells sorted from blood, taken in a trial of the OX40 agonist ivuxolimab. These receptors all come from an adult with an advanced solid tumor such as melanoma, head and neck, liver or kidney cancer.

This clone was recorded a few times. This sample includes further DNA sequences coding for the same CDR3. V and J are TRBV27 and TRBJ2-2; 8 bases are shared with TRBD2. The CDR3 is made up of 15 amino acids. Germline V CDR1 and CDR2: MNHEY, SMNVEV (reference sequence). After removal of 3 bases from V and 4 bases from J, the junction contained 4 bases not matched to a gene. CDR3 residues: CASSFSAGGTGELFF. In nucleotides, the CDR3 is TGTGCCAGCAGTTTCAGCGCGGGAGGCACCGGGGAGCTGTTTTTT.

This chain uses TRBV28 with TRBJ1-2, with D maybe TRBD1 (5 bases). V was pared by 6 bases and J by 2 bases, with 16 bases between. CDR3 length equals 15 residues. Germline V lookup: CDR1 MDHEN, CDR2 SYDVKM. This CDR3 reads CASSLVGGSNYGYTF. The CDR3 bases are TGTGCCAGCAGCTTGGTGGGGGGGTCCAACTATGGCTACACCTTC.

The V and J genes are TRBV5-1 and TRBJ2-3; a possible D gene is TRBD2 (5 bases). Germline V gene data show CDR1 as SGHRS and CDR2 as YFSETQ. Trimming shortened V by 1 base and J by 3 bases, and 21 bases separated the two germline ends. This CDR3 region has 18 residues. The CDR3 sequence is CASSLTVNTRLRTDTQYF. In nucleotides, the CDR3 is TGCGCCAGCAGCTTGACCGTTAATACCAGACTACGAACAGATACGCAGTATTTT.

This rearrangement joins TRBV11-2 to TRBJ2-7; tentatively, D is TRBD2 (6 bases). CDR3 length equals 14 residues. Looked up from germline, CDR1 is SGHAT and CDR2 is FQNNGV. V lost 6 bases to trimming and J lost 4 bases, with 16 bases between them. The chain's CDR3 is CASRVGGFRYEQYV. The CDR3 DNA follows: TGTGCCAGCAGAGTGGGGGGATTCAGATACGAGCAGTACGTC.

The chain combines TRBV5-1 with TRBJ1-2; 7 bases are shared with TRBD1. Germline V gene sequence: CDR1 SGHRS, CDR2 YFSETQ. J gave up 1 base and V 4 bases, and 4 bases lay outside the gene matches. The CDR3 spans 14 residues. DNA for the CDR3: TGCGCCAGCAGCGCCGGGACAGATAACTATGGCTACACCTTC. The encoded protein is CASSAGTDNYGYTF.

V gene TRBV2 combines with J gene TRBJ2-2, with D uncertain. Trimming stripped 1 base from V and 7 bases from J, with 7 bases between. The CDR3 has 13 residues. Germline lookup yields CDR1 SNHLY and CDR2 FYNNEI. For the CDR3, the DNA is TGTGCCAGCAGTGAAGAGTGGGGCGGGGAGCTGTTTTTT. This encodes CASSEEWGGELFF.

This chain uses TRBV28 with TRBJ1-2; 8 bases line up with TRBD1. CDR3 size: 14 residues. CDR1 MDHEN and CDR2 SYDVKM come from the germline V gene. J gave up 2 bases and V 2 bases, and 1 base lay outside the gene matches. The CDR3, as DNA: TGTGCCAGCAGTTTAGGACAGGGAAACTATGGCTACACCTTC. Encoded protein: CASSLGQGNYGYTF.

The genes are TRBV7-8 and TRBJ2-2; a possible D gene is TRBD2 (6 bases). The germline V gene has CDR1 SGHVS and CDR2 FQNEAQ. V was clipped by 3 bases and J by 1 base, with 12 bases between them. This CDR3 contains 16 residues. CDR3 coding DNA: TGTGCCAGCAGCTTCGGGCGGAGGGAGAACACCGGGGAGCTGTTTTTT. It encodes CASSFGRRENTGELFF.

For the CDR3, the DNA is TGTGCCTGGAGTGTAAATAGGGGAGGGAGTAACTATGGCTACACCTTC. As protein: CAWSVNRGGSNYGYTF. The V and J genes are TRBV30 and TRBJ1-2, with D possibly matching TRBD1 (5 bases). The germline V gene has CDR1 GTSNPN and CDR2 SVGIG (reference sequence). The V end lost 0 bases, the J end lost 1 base, and 15 bases lay between the germline ends. The CDR3 loop spans 16 amino acids. Filled out from reference TRBV30 and TRBJ1-2, the complete variable domain reads SQTIHQWPATLVQPVGSPLSLECTVEGTSNPNLYWYRQAAGRGLQLLFYSVGIGQISSEVPQNLSASRPQDRQFILSSKKLLLSDSGFYLCAWSVNRGGSNYGYTFGSGTRLTVV.

The V call is TRBV27, the J call TRBJ2-7, with a tentative D call TRBD1 (6 bases). The length of the CDR3 is 15 residues. The germline CDR1 and CDR2 sequences are MNHEY and SMNVEV (reference sequence). Deletions cut 5 bases from V and 2 bases from J, with 16 bases between. CDR3 region: CASSSSGDPPYEQYF. The CDR3 DNA is TGTGCCAGCAGTAGTTCAGGGGATCCCCCCTACGAGCAGTACTTC.